The clone carrying this T cell receptor beta chain occurred a few times. This entry is derived from a study of T cell repertoires in cytomegalovirus infection. The CDR3 is 14 residues long. With 7 bases clipped from V and 3 bases from J, the junction kept 7 bases outside the gene matches. Germline CDR1 MNHNY, CDR2 SVGAGI (reference sequence). Via MiXCR, TCRdb re-called the reads, giving one row per CDR3 protein. This sample has about 440,000 distinct CDR3 sequences, with approximately 33% found just once. The sequenced material came from PBMCs. The chain couples TRBV6-6 to TRBJ1-2; 8 positions agree with TRBD1. This receptor was identified in a human donor in good health (CMV status not recorded). Some clones in this sample may be carry-over from other donors' samples. The CDR3 sequence: CASTQTGVDYGYTF. For the CDR3, the DNA is TGTGCCAGCACCCAGACAGGGGTCGACTATGGCTACACCTTC.